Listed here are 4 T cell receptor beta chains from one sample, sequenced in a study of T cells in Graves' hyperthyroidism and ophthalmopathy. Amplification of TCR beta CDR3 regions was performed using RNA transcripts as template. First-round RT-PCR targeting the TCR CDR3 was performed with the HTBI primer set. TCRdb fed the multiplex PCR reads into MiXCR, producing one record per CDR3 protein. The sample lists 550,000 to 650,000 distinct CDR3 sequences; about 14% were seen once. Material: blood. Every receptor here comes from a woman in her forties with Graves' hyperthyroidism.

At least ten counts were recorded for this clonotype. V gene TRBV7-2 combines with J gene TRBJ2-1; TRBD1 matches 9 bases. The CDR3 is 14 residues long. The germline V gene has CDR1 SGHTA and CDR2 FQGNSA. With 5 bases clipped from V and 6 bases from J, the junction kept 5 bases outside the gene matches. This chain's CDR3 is CASSPRDRANEQFF. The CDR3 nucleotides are TGTGCCAGCAGCCCGCGGGACAGGGCCAATGAGCAGTTCTTC.

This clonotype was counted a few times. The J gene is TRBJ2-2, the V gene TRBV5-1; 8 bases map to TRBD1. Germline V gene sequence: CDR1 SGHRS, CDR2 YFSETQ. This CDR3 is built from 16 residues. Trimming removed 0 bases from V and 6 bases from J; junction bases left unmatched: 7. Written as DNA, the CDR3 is TGCGCCAGCAGCTTGGATCAGGGGGCGCTCCCCGGGGAGCTGTTTTTT. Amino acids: CASSLDQGALPGELFF.

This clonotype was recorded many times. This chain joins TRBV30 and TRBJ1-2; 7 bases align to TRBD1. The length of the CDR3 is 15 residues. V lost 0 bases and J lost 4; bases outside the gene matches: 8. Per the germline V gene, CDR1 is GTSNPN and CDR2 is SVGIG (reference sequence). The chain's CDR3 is CAWSVLSGGSYGYTF. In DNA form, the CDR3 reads TGTGCCTGGAGTGTACTGTCAGGGGGGAGCTATGGCTACACCTTC.

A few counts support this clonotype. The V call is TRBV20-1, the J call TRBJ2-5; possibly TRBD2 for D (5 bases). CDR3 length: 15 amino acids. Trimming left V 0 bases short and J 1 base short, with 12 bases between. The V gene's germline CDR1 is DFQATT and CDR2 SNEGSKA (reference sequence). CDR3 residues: CSARDFLRAQETQYF. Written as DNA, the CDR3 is TGCAGTGCTAGAGATTTTCTGAGGGCCCAAGAGACCCAGTACTTC.